Below, 10 T cell receptor beta chains from the same sample are listed, as sequenced in a study of Ad26.COV2.S vaccination and SARS-CoV-2 variants. Noted treatment: roughly 19 received Ad26.COV2.S at low or high dose, single or two shots; 5 received placebo; per-sample allocation not given. At day 63 after the first vaccine or placebo injection, samples were drawn. Measured with immunoSEQ multiplex PCR; TCRdb has only the in-frame clones, and not every one. Counted here are about 680,000 clones, around 92% occurring once; the ten biggest clones make up over 1.3%. This material consisted of peripheral blood, taken in a trial of Ad26.COV2.S vaccine versus placebo. Receptors originate from a person between 18 and 65 years old who received the Ad26.COV2.S COVID-19 vaccine or a placebo.

This clone was recorded only once. The rearrangement links TRBV4-3 to TRBJ2-1, with 11 bases that match TRBD2. Germline V CDR1 and CDR2: LGHNA, YSLEER. V lost 4 bases to trimming and J lost 3 bases; unmatched junction nucleotides: 5. The CDR3 extends over 16 amino acids. CDR3 region: CASSRIAGGGYNEQFF. The CDR3 nucleotides are TGCGCCAGCAGCCGCATAGCGGGGGGGGGCTACAATGAGCAGTTCTTC.

The chain joins TRBV10-2 to TRBJ2-7; 9 nucleotides line up with TRBD2. The V gene's germline CDR1 is WSHSY and CDR2 SAAADI. The CDR3 loop spans 16 amino acids. With V trimmed by 2 bases and J by 2 bases, 7 bases remained unmatched. Here the CDR3 reads CASSERPSGTTYEQYF. The DNA of the CDR3 is TGCGCCAGCAGTGAGCGCCCTAGCGGGACGACCTACGAGCAGTACTTC.

The rearrangement joins TRBV30 to TRBJ2-2; unclear D gene. Trimming removed 2 bases at V and 1 base at J, with 8 bases between. The germline CDR1 and CDR2 sequences are GTSNPN and SVGIG (reference sequence). This CDR3 is built from 14 residues. The CDR3 DNA is TGTGCCTGGAGTTTGGGATTGAACACCGGGGAGCTGTTTTTT. Its protein product is CAWSLGLNTGELFF.

This CDR3 reads CASSQGPSSNTEAFF. In DNA, the CDR3 is TGCGCCAGCAGCCAAGGTCCAAGCTCGAACACTGAAGCTTTCTTT. The chain is built from TRBV4-1 and TRBJ1-1; D is unresolved. V gave up 1 base and J gave up 1 base, with 10 bases separating them. The CDR3 length is 15 residues. Per the germline V gene, CDR1 is MGHRA and CDR2 is YSYEKL.

The rearrangement joins TRBV24-1 to TRBJ2-2; 8 bases fit TRBD2. The germline gives CDR1 KGHDR, CDR2 SFDVKD. J lost 0 bases, V lost 1 base, and 6 bases had no gene match. There are 18 residues in the CDR3. The CDR3 is CATSDFALSGANTGELFF. The CDR3 DNA reads TGTGCCACCAGTGATTTCGCCCTTAGCGGGGCGAACACCGGGGAGCTGTTTTTT.

The J gene is TRBJ1-1, the V gene TRBV2, with D perhaps matching TRBD1 (6 bases). Trimming removed 7 bases at V and 3 bases at J, with 21 bases between. The germline V gene has CDR1 SNHLY and CDR2 FYNNEI. CDR3 length equals 16 residues. CDR3 nucleotides: TGTGCCAGCAAGGACAGTCTTCTAAAAAGGGACACTGAAGCTTTCTTT. This gives the protein CASKDSLLKRDTEAFF. The full variable domain, completed using reference TRBV2 and TRBJ1-1, is EPEVTQTPSHQVTQMGQEVILRCVPISNHLYFYWYRQILGQKVEFLVSFYNNEISEKSEIFDDQFSVERPDGSNFTLKIRSTKLEDSAMYFCASKDSLLKRDTEAFFGQGTRLTVV.

The gene calls are TRBV7-2 and TRBJ1-1; D is ambiguous. V dropped 5 bases and J dropped 1 base, with 8 bases sitting between them. The length of the CDR3 is 13 residues. Germline V lookup: CDR1 SGHTA, CDR2 FQGNSA. CDR3 nucleotides: TGTGCCAGCAGCCTCGGATGGAACACTGAAGCTTTCTTT. This encodes CASSLGWNTEAFF. Filled out from reference TRBV7-2 and TRBJ1-1, the complete variable domain reads GAGVSQSPSNKVTEKGKDVELRCDPISGHTALYWYRQSLGQGLEFLIYFQGNSAPDKSGLPSDRFSAERTGGSVSTLTIQRTQQEDSAVYLCASSLGWNTEAFFGQGTRLTVV.

To note about this clone: Other nucleotide sequences from this sample produce the same CDR3. The chain has TRBV7-3 and TRBJ1-1; D gene unclear. The germline CDR1 and CDR2 sequences are SGHTA and FQGTGA. This CDR3 spans 13 amino acids. Trimming removed 2 bases at V and 1 base at J, with 5 bases between. The CDR3 here is CASSLSRNTEAFF. The CDR3 nucleotides read TGTGCCAGCAGCTTATCACGGAACACTGAAGCTTTCTTT.

The rearrangement links TRBV25-1 to TRBJ2-6; D is uncertain. The V gene lost 6 bases and the J gene lost 0 bases, with 12 bases spanning the gap. This CDR3 has 16 residues. Per the germline V gene, CDR1 is MGHDK and CDR2 is SYGVNS. The DNA of the CDR3 is TGTGCCAGCAGGCAGGCCCAATCCTCTGGGGCCAACGTCCTGACTTTC. Protein product: CASRQAQSSGANVLTF.

The CDR3 nucleotides are TGTGCCAGCAGCTTGAGGGGGGTAGTAGGCAATGAGCAGTTCTTC. Its translation: CASSLRGVVGNEQFF. The V and J genes are TRBV5-5 and TRBJ2-1, with D perhaps given as TRBD1 or TRBD2 (6 bases each). V was cut by 1 base and J by 6 bases, with 14 bases left in between. The CDR3 spans 15 residues. The germline gives CDR1 SGHKS, CDR2 YYEKEE (reference sequence).